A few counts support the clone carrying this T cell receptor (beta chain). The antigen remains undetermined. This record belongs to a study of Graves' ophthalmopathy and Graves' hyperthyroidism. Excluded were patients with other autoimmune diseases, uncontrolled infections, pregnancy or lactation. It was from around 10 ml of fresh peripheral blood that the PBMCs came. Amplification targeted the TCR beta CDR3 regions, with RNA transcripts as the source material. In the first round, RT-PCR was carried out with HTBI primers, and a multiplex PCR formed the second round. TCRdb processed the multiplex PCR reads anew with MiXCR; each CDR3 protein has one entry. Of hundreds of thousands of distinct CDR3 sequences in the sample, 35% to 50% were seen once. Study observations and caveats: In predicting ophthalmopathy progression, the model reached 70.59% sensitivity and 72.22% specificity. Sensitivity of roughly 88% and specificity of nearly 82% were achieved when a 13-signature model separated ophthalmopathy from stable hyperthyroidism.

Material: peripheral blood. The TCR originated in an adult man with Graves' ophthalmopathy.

The CDR3 nucleotides are TGCAGTGCTAGAGCGGGCGGGAGCTCCTACGAGCAGTACTTC. This gives the protein CSARAGGSSYEQYF. This chain joins TRBV20-1 and TRBJ2-7; 7 bases match TRBD2. After removal of 1 base from V and 0 bases from J, the junction contained 3 bases not matched to a gene. CDR3 length equals 14 residues. CDR1 DFQATT and CDR2 SNEGSKA come from the germline V gene (reference sequence).